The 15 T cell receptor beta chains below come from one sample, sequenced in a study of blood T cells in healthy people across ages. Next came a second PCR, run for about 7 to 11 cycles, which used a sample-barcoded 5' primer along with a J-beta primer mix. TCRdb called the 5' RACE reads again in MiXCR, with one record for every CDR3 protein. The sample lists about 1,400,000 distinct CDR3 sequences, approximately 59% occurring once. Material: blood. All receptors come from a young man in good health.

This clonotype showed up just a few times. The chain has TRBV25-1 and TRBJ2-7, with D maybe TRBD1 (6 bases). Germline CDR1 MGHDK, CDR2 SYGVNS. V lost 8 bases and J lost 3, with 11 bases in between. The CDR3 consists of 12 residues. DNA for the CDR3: TGTGCCAGCCAGGGGCGAAGCTACGAGCAGTACTTC. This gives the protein CASQGRSYEQYF.

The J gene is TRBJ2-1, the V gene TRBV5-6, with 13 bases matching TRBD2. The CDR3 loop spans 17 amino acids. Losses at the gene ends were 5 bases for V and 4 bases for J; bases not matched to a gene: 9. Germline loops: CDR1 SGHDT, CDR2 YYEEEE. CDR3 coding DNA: TGTGCCAGCAGTCACCGGACTAGCGGGAGTTTATACAATGAGCAGTTCTTC. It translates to CASSHRTSGSLYNEQFF.

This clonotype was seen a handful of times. CDR3 loop: CSVQDRGGGYTF. CDR3 nucleotides: TGCAGCGTTCAGGACAGGGGAGGGGGCTACACCTTC. The rearrangement uses TRBV29-1 and TRBJ1-2; 9 nucleotides line up with TRBD1. The CDR3 length is 12 residues. CDR1 is SQVTM, CDR2 ANQGSEA, per germline. V lost 5 bases to trimming and J lost 8 bases; unmatched junction nucleotides: 6.

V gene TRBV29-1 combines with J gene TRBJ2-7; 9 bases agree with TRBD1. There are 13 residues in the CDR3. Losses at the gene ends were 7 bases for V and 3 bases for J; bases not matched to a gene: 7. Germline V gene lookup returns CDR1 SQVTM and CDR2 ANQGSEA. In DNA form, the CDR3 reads TGCAGCGGGGGACAGGGATTCGGCTACGAGCAGTACTTC. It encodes CSGGQGFGYEQYF.

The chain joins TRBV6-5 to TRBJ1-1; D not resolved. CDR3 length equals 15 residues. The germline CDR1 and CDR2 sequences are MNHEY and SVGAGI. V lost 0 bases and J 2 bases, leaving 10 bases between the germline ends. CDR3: CASSYSRSGNTEAFF. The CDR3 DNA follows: TGTGCCAGCAGTTACTCGAGATCTGGAAACACTGAAGCTTTCTTT.

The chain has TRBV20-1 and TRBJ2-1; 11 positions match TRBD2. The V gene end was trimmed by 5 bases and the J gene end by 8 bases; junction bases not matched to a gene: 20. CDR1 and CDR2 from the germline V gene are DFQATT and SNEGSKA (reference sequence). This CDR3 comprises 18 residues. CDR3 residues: CSARALELAGVLSHEQFF. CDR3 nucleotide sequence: TGCAGTGCTCGCGCCCTGGAACTAGCGGGAGTTTTGAGCCATGAGCAGTTCTTC.

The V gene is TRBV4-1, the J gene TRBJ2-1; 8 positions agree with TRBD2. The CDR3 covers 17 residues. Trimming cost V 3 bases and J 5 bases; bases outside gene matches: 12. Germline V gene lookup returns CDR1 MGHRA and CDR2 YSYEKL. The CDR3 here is CASSQDVPGLGNNEQFF. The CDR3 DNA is TGCGCCAGCAGCCAGGATGTACCGGGACTAGGTAACAATGAGCAGTTCTTC.

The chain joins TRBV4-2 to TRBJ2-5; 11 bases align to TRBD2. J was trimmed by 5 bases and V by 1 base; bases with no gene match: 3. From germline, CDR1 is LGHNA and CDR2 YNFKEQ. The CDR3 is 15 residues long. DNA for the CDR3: TGTGCCAGCAGCCAAGCGACTAGCGGGGTGGAGACCCAGTACTTC. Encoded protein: CASSQATSGVETQYF.

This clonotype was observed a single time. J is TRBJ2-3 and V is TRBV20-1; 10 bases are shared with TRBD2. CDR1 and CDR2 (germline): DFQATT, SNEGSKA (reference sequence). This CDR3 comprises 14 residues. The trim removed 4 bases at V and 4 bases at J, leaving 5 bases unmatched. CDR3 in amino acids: CSATKREGPDTQYF. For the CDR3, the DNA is TGCAGTGCTACCAAGCGGGAGGGCCCAGATACGCAGTATTTT.

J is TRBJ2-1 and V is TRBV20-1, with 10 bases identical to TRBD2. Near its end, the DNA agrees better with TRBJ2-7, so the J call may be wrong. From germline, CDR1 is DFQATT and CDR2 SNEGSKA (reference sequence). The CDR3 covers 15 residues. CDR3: CSASVLAGVANEQYF. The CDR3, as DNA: TGCAGTGCTAGTGTTCTAGCGGGGGTGGCCAATGAGCAGTACTTC.

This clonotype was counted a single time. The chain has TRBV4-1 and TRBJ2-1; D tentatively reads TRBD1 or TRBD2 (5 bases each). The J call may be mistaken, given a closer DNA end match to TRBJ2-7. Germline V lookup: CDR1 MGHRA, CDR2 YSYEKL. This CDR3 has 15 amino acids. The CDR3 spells CASSLGTATTYEQYF. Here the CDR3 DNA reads TGCGCCAGCAGCCTAGGGACGGCTACCACCTACGAGCAGTACTTC.

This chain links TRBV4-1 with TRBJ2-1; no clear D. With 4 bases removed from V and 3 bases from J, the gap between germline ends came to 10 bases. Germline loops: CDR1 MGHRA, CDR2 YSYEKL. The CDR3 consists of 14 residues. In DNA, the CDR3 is TGCGCCAGCAGCCTAAGTAGCTTCTACAATGAGCAGTTCTTC. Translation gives CASSLSSFYNEQFF.

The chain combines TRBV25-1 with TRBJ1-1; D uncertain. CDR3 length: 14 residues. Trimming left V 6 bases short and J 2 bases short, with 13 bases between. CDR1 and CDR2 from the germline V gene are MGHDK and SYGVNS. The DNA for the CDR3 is TGTGCCAGCAGATGGTCAAGGCGAAACACTGAAGCTTTCTTT. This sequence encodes CASRWSRRNTEAFF.

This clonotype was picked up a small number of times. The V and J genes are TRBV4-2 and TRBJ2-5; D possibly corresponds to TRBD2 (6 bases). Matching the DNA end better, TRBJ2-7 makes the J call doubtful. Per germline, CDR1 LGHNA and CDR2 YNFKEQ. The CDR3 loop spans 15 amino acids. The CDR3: CASSQDLTGSTEQYF. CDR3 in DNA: TGTGCCAGCAGCCAAGATCTGACCGGGAGTACCGAGCAGTACTTC.

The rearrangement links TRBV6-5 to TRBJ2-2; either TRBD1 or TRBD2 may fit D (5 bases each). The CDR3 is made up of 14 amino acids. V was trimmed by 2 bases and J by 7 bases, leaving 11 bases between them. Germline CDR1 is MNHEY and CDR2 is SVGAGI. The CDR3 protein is CASSYARGVGELFF. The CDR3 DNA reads TGTGCCAGCAGTTACGCCCGGGGCGTCGGGGAGCTGTTTTTT.